This T cell receptor beta chain comes out of a study of cytomegalovirus exposure and HLA in healthy donors. Study-wide points: In a later analysis, the majority of CMV-associated beta chains seemingly showed HLA restriction. The study dropped some indistinguishable V segments, TRBV6-2 and TRBV6-3 among them. Relative to the 666-donor mean, N-insertions were reportedly fewer in an Asian-associated ancestry cluster in a later analysis.

As for this clone: Its antigen is currently unknown.

13 Jbeta primers and 60 Vbeta primers were used for the PCR. TCRdb's copy holds only in-frame clones and misses some; the assay was immunoSEQ multiplex PCR. The data contain roughly 150,000 clones, approximately 70% of them singletons. CDR3 length equals 14 residues. Per germline, CDR1 SGHNT and CDR2 YYREEE (reference sequence). V was clipped by 5 bases and J by 5 bases, with 16 bases between them. The V and J genes are TRBV5-4 and TRBJ2-5; D is undetermined. This TCR came from a woman in her late teens or twenties in good health and CMV-seropositive. Material: PBMCs. In nucleotides, the CDR3 is TGTGCCAGCAGTCGCGACTCCCCCCGGGAGACCCAGTACTTC. Protein sequence: CASSRDSPRETQYF.